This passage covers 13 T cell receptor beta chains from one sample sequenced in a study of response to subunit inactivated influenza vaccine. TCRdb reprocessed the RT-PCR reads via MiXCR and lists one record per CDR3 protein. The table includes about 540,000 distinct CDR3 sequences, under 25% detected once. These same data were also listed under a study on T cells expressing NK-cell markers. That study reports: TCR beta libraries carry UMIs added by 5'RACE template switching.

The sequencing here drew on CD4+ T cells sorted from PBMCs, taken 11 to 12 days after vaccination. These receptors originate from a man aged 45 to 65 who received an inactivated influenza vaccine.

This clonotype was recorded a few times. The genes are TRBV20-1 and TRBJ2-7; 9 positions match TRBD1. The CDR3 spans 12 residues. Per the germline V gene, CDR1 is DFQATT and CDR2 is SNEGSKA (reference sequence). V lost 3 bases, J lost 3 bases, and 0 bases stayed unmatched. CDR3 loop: CSARDRGYEQYF. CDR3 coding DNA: TGCAGTGCTAGGGACAGGGGCTACGAGCAGTACTTC.

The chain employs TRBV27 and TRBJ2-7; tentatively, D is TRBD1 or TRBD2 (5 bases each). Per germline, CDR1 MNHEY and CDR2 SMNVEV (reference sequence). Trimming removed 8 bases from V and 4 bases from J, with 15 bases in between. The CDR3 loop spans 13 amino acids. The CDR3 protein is CASVGTGSYEQYF. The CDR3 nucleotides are TGTGCCAGCGTGGGGACGGGGTCGTACGAGCAGTACTTC.

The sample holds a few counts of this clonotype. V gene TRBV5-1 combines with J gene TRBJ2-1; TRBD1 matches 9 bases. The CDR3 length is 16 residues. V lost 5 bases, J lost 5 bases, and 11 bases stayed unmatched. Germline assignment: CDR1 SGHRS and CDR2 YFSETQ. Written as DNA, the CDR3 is TGCGCCAGCAGGCCCCCTTCGACAGGGGGGAACAATGAGCAGTTCTTC. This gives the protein CASRPPSTGGNNEQFF.

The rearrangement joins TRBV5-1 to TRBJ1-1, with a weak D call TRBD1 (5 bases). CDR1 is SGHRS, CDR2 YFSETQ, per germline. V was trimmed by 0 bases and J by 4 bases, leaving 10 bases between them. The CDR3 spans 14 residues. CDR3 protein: CASSLVGVATEAFF. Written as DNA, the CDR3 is TGCGCCAGCAGCTTGGTAGGGGTGGCCACTGAAGCTTTCTTT.

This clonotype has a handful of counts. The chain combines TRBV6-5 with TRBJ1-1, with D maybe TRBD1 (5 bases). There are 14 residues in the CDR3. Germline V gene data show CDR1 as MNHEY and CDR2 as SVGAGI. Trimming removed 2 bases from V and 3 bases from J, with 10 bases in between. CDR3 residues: CASSYPGQDTEAFF. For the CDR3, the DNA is TGTGCCAGCAGTTACCCCGGACAAGACACTGAAGCTTTCTTT.

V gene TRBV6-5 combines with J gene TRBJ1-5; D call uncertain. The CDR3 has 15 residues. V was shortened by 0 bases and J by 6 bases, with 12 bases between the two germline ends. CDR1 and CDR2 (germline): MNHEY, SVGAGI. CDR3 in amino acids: CASSYSSGVSQPQHF. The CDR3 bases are TGTGCCAGCAGTTACTCTTCTGGGGTTAGTCAGCCCCAGCATTTT.

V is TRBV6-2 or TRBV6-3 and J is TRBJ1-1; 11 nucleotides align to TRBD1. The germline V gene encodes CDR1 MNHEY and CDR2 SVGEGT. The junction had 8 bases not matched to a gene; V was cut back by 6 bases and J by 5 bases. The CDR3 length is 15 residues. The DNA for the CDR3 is TGTGCCAGCAGCCAACCCGGGACAGGGGGGACTGAAGCTTTCTTT. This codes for CASSQPGTGGTEAFF.

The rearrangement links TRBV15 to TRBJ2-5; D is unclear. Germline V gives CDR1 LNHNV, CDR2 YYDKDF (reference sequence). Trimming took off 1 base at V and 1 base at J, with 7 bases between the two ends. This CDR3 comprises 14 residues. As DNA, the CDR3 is TGTGCCACCAGCAGAGTTCTTAGCCAAGAGACCCAGTACTTC. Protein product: CATSRVLSQETQYF.

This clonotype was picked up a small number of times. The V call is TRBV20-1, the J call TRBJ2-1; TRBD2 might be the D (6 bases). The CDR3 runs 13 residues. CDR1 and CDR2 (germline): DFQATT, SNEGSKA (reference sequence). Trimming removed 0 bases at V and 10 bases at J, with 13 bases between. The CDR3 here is CSARDWRDSEQFF. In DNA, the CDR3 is TGCAGTGCTAGAGACTGGAGGGACTCGGAGCAGTTCTTC.

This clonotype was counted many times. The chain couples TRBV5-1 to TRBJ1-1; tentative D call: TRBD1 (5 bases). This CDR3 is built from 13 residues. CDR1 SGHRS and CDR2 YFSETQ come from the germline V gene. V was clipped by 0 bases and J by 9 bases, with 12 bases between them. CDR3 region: CASSLGQSGQAFF. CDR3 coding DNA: TGCGCCAGCAGCTTGGGACAGTCGGGGCAAGCTTTCTTT.

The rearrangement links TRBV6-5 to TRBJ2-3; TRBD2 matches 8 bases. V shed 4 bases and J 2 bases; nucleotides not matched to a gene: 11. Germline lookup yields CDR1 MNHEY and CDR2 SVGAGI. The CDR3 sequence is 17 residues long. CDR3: CASSSGAGGHDTDTQYF. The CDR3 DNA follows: TGTGCCAGCAGTTCCGGGGCGGGAGGCCACGACACAGATACGCAGTATTTT.

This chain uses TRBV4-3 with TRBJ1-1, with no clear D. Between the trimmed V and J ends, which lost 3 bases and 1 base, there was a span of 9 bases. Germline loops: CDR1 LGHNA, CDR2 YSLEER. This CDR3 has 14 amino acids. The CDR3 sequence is CASSQAYRNTEAFF. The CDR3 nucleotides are TGCGCCAGCAGCCAGGCATACAGGAACACTGAAGCTTTCTTT.

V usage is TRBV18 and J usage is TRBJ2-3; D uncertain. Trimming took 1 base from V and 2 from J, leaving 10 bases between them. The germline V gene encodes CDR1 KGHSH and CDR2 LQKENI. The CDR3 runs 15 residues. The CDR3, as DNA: TGTGCCAGCTCACCACGGCAGACAAACACAGATACGCAGTATTTT. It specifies CASSPRQTNTDTQYF.